The 32 T cell receptor beta chains in this list originate from one sample, sequenced in a study of response to subunit inactivated influenza vaccine. TCRdb recomputed calls from the RT-PCR reads with MiXCR, one row per CDR3 protein. The data hold roughly 650,000 distinct CDR3 sequences, with 11% to 15% observed a single time. Sequenced material: PBMCs from blood, taken roughly 2 weeks before vaccination. All receptors come from a man aged 45-65 years who received an inactivated influenza vaccine.

This clonotype was seen a handful of times. This chain connects TRBV7-6 to TRBJ2-2, with D unclear. The CDR3 has 15 amino acids. Germline V lookup: CDR1 SGHVS, CDR2 FNYEAQ. Trimming shortened V by 6 bases and J by 3 bases, and 14 bases separated the two germline ends. The CDR3 nucleotides read TGTGCCAGCAGGAATACCCCGGGCGACACCGGGGAGCTGTTTTTT. Its translation is CASRNTPGDTGELFF.

A few counts support this clonotype. The chain employs TRBV19 and TRBJ2-5; a possible D gene is TRBD2 (5 bases). Trimming removed 3 bases at V and 5 bases at J, with 10 bases between. The CDR3 consists of 13 residues. Germline V gene data show CDR1 as LNHDA and CDR2 as SQIVND (reference sequence). The CDR3 protein is CASSIRTGETQYF. CDR3 nucleotides: TGTGCCAGTAGTATCCGGACGGGGGAGACCCAGTACTTC.

The V call is TRBV7-9, the J call TRBJ2-1; D may match TRBD1 or TRBD2 (5 bases each). This CDR3 comprises 16 residues. Trimming left V 1 base short and J 0 bases short, with 10 bases between. Germline V gives CDR1 SEHNR, CDR2 FQNEAQ (reference sequence). This chain's CDR3 is CASSLGPGSSYNEQFF. The CDR3 region has the DNA TGTGCCAGCAGCTTAGGGCCAGGGAGCTCCTACAATGAGCAGTTCTTC.

This chain's CDR3 is CASSVDPGLAGAFSYEQYF. The CDR3 region has the DNA TGTGCCAGCAGCGTAGATCCGGGACTAGCGGGCGCCTTCTCCTACGAGCAGTACTTC. The chain uses TRBV9 and TRBJ2-7; 12 nucleotides agree with TRBD2. Trimming removed 0 bases from V and 0 bases from J; junction bases left unmatched: 10. This CDR3 contains 19 residues. In germline, CDR1 is SGDLS, CDR2 YYNGEE.

This clonotype was seen a few times. The rearrangement links TRBV2 to TRBJ2-5, with 7 bases identical to TRBD2. The ends lost 3 bases at V and 5 bases at J; junction bases unmatched: 6. The CDR3 length is 14 residues. Germline CDR1 and CDR2: SNHLY and FYNNEI. The CDR3 here is CASSDGRGAETQYF. DNA of the CDR3: TGTGCCAGCAGTGATGGGAGGGGCGCGGAGACCCAGTACTTC.

The gene calls are TRBV10-3 and TRBJ1-1; 7 bases map to TRBD1. Germline trimming cut 6 bases from V and 10 bases from J; bases unmatched to any gene: 14. The germline V gene has CDR1 ENHRY and CDR2 SYGVKD. This CDR3 contains 14 residues. This CDR3 reads CAIRSPGQQRGAFF. The CDR3 DNA sequence: TGTGCCATCAGGTCGCCGGGACAGCAAAGAGGAGCTTTCTTT.

The chain uses TRBV11-2 and TRBJ2-1; D not certain. V was trimmed by 0 bases and J by 0 bases, leaving 6 bases between them. Germline V CDR1 and CDR2: SGHAT, FQNNGV. The CDR3 totals 15 residues. The CDR3 coding sequence is TGTGCCAGCAGCTTAGAGGTCGGCTCCTACAATGAGCAGTTCTTC. As protein: CASSLEVGSYNEQFF.

This clonotype turned up a few times. V gene TRBV6-1 combines with J gene TRBJ1-1, with D tentatively TRBD1 (6 bases). This CDR3 is 13 amino acids long. Germline loops: CDR1 MNHNS, CDR2 SASEGT. V dropped 6 bases and J dropped 3 bases, with 11 bases sitting between them. The CDR3 reads CASRAGVHTEAFF. CDR3 nucleotide sequence: TGTGCCAGCAGGGCAGGGGTCCACACTGAAGCTTTCTTT.

The gene calls are TRBV12-5 and TRBJ2-5; D could derive from TRBD1 or TRBD2 (7 bases each). Trimming removed 6 bases at V and 4 bases at J, with 15 bases between. Germline CDR1 LGHNT, CDR2 FRNRAP. This CDR3 spans 14 amino acids. In DNA, the CDR3 is TGTGCTAGTGGACCCGGCAGGGGGGGAGAGACCCAGTACTTC. It yields the protein CASGPGRGGETQYF.

The gene calls are TRBV29-1 and TRBJ2-6; no reliable D call. CDR3 length: 14 residues. Germline loops: CDR1 SQVTM, CDR2 ANQGSEA. The ends were cut back, 3 bases at V and 0 bases at J, with 6 bases in the middle. CDR3 in DNA: TGCAGCGTTGACTCAGACTCTGGGGCCAACGTCCTGACTTTC. The encoded protein is CSVDSDSGANVLTF. The full variable domain, its missing parts supplied by reference TRBV29-1 and TRBJ2-6, is SAVISQKPSRDICQRGTSLTIQCQVDSQVTMMFWYRQQPGQSLTLIATANQGSEATYESGFVIDKFPISRPNLTFSTLTVSNMSPEDSSIYLCSVDSDSGANVLTFGAGSRLTVL.

This clonotype showed up just a few times. The chain is built from TRBV10-3 and TRBJ2-3; D is unclear. Germline CDR1 and CDR2: ENHRY and SYGVKD. V lost 7 bases and J lost 2, with 7 bases in between. The CDR3 totals 12 residues. The CDR3 spells CAIKDPTDTQYF. The CDR3 bases are TGTGCCATCAAAGACCCCACAGATACGCAGTATTTT.

The chain employs TRBV4-2 and TRBJ2-7; TRBD2 is a possible D gene (5 bases). CDR3 length: 19 residues. Trimming shortened V by 0 bases and J by 3 bases, and 24 bases separated the two germline ends. In germline, CDR1 is LGHNA, CDR2 YNFKEQ. CDR3 DNA: TGTGCCAGCAGCCAAGATTACTACCTCGGGGAAGCGGACTTCTACGAGCAGTACTTC. This codes for CASSQDYYLGEADFYEQYF.

J is TRBJ1-6 and V is TRBV4-2; D not certain. Trimming removed 0 bases at V and 7 bases at J, with 4 bases between. The germline CDR1 and CDR2 sequences are LGHNA and YNFKEQ. This CDR3 contains 13 residues. This CDR3 is CASSQDWNSPLHF. The CDR3 DNA sequence: TGTGCCAGCAGCCAAGATTGGAATTCACCCCTCCACTTT.

This chain joins TRBV4-3 and TRBJ2-1; 10 bases agree with TRBD1. The CDR3 totals 15 residues. Germline CDR1 and CDR2: LGHNA and YSLEER. V shed 0 bases and J 8 bases; nucleotides not matched to a gene: 4. As DNA, the CDR3 is TGCGCCAGCAGCCAAGATTTGGGGACAGGGGATGAGCAGTTCTTC. Translated: CASSQDLGTGDEQFF.

The chain is built from TRBV27 and TRBJ2-2; 12 bases are a match to TRBD1. The germline CDR1 and CDR2 sequences are MNHEY and SMNVEV (reference sequence). The CDR3 spans 18 residues. V gave up 4 bases and J gave up 4 bases; unmatched junction bases: 10. CDR3 coding DNA: TGTGCCAGCAGTTCCACCCCGGGACAGGGGGCGTTCACCGGGGAGCTGTTTTTT. This translates into CASSSTPGQGAFTGELFF.

In its sample, this clonotype was seen a few times. This chain links TRBV20-1 with TRBJ2-3; D is possibly TRBD1 (6 bases). Trimming took 2 bases from V and 1 from J, leaving 10 bases between them. The CDR3 extends over 14 amino acids. In germline, CDR1 is DFQATT, CDR2 SNEGSKA (reference sequence). CDR3 sequence (DNA): TGCAGTGCTAGATCAGGGGTGGGCACAGATACGCAGTATTTT. It translates to CSARSGVGTDTQYF.

This clonotype was observed a few times. The rearrangement joins TRBV5-1 to TRBJ2-1; maybe TRBD2 (5 bases). Germline CDR1 and CDR2: SGHRS and YFSETQ. CDR3 length: 15 residues. Between the trimmed V and J ends, which lost 4 bases and 0 bases, there was a span of 11 bases. DNA for the CDR3: TGCGCCAGCAGCCGGGCCAGCGGCTCCTACAATGAGCAGTTCTTC. Translating it yields CASSRASGSYNEQFF.

This clonotype was picked up a small number of times. The CDR3 coding sequence is TGTGCCAGCGGGGGCGCAGATACGCAGTATTTT. This encodes CASGGADTQYF. This rearrangement joins TRBV6-2 or TRBV6-3 to TRBJ2-3; D perhaps matches TRBD1 (6 bases). The CDR3 runs to 11 residues. V lost 8 bases to trimming and J lost 4 bases, with 7 bases between them. Germline V gives CDR1 MNHEY, CDR2 SVGEGT.

This clonotype turned up a few times. CDR3 nucleotide sequence: TGTGCCAGCAGGGGATGGGCGGGAGGGTACAATGAGCAGTTCTTC. Its translation is CASRGWAGGYNEQFF. The chain is built from TRBV25-1 and TRBJ2-1; 9 positions agree with TRBD2. Germline assignment: CDR1 MGHDK and CDR2 SYGVNS. The CDR3 is 15 residues long. Trimming took 6 bases from V and 4 from J; bases not matched to a gene: 7.

There are a few counts of this clonotype. The chain employs TRBV29-1 and TRBJ2-4; a possible D gene is TRBD1 (5 bases). Germline CDR1 SQVTM, CDR2 ANQGSEA. This CDR3 region has 11 residues. V was cut by 6 bases and J by 5 bases, with 8 bases left in between. CDR3 bases: TGCAGCGTAGGACATCAAAACATTCAGTACTTC. Amino acid sequence: CSVGHQNIQYF.

This clonotype was counted between two and nine times. The genes are TRBV7-8 and TRBJ1-5; tentatively, D is TRBD1 (6 bases). Per the germline V gene, CDR1 is SGHVS and CDR2 is FQNEAQ. The ends were cut back, 8 bases at V and 7 bases at J, with 15 bases in the middle. The CDR3 runs to 13 residues. CDR3 region: CASAGGAGQPQHF. DNA of the CDR3: TGTGCCAGCGCCGGGGGGGCTGGGCAGCCCCAGCATTTT.

The rearrangement links TRBV12-3 or TRBV12-4 to TRBJ2-2; D ambiguous. The CDR3 covers 16 residues. V was cut by 5 bases and J by 0 bases, with 13 bases left in between. For the CDR3, the DNA is TGTGCCAGCAGTCCCTCCTACGGACCGAACACCGGGGAGCTGTTTTTT. It specifies CASSPSYGPNTGELFF.

This clonotype was seen a few times. The chain links TRBV20-1 to TRBJ1-2, with 11 bases aligning to TRBD1. J lost 7 bases, V lost 4 bases, and 8 bases had no gene match. The CDR3 extends over 14 amino acids. Looked up from germline, CDR1 is DFQATT and CDR2 is SNEGSKA (reference sequence). CDR3 bases: TGCAGTGCTACCCGGACAGGGGGCGGTTCTGGCTACACCTTC. Translation: CSATRTGGGSGYTF.

This sequence joins TRBV25-1 and TRBJ2-1, with TRBD1 identical over 8 bases. Germline CDR1 is MGHDK and CDR2 is SYGVNS. The CDR3 consists of 14 residues. Trimming removed 4 bases from V and 7 bases from J; junction bases left unmatched: 6. Written as DNA, the CDR3 is TGTGCCAGCAGTGGCCAGGGGGCTCGGAATGAGCAGTTCTTC. Translated: CASSGQGARNEQFF.

This clonotype was recorded many times. The gene calls are TRBV29-1 and TRBJ1-2; D gene ambiguous. Trimming took 6 bases from V and 5 from J, leaving 16 bases between them. The V gene's germline CDR1 is SQVTM and CDR2 ANQGSEA. CDR3 length: 13 amino acids. CDR3 protein: CSVFRASTYGYTF. The DNA for the CDR3 is TGCAGCGTGTTTCGGGCCTCCACTTATGGCTACACCTTC.

The CDR3 coding sequence is TGTGCCAGCAGCCCGAGCGGGAGACGGCTTAATCGCCCCTACAATGAGCAGTTCTTC. This translates into CASSPSGRRLNRPYNEQFF. The rearrangement joins TRBV9 to TRBJ2-1; 8 bases agree with TRBD2. After removal of 4 bases from V and 2 bases from J, the junction contained 17 bases not matched to a gene. Looked up from germline, CDR1 is SGDLS and CDR2 is YYNGEE. The CDR3 is made up of 19 amino acids.

This clonotype was counted a few times. This chain uses TRBV5-1 with TRBJ2-3, with 10 bases fitting TRBD2. This CDR3 region has 15 residues. From germline, CDR1 is SGHRS and CDR2 YFSETQ. V lost 2 bases to trimming and J lost 5 bases; unmatched junction nucleotides: 5. The CDR3 spells CASSFQRGGEDTQYF. DNA of the CDR3: TGCGCCAGCAGCTTCCAGCGGGGGGGCGAAGATACGCAGTATTTT.

The chain is built from TRBV12-3 or TRBV12-4 and TRBJ2-1, with D uncertain. The CDR3 length is 12 residues. V gave up 3 bases and J gave up 9 bases, with 9 bases separating them. The CDR3, as DNA: TGTGCCAGCAGTTTCACCGGGCCTGAGCAGTTCTTC. Residues: CASSFTGPEQFF.

V gene TRBV18 combines with J gene TRBJ2-5; D gene uncertain. CDR3 length: 15 residues. The V end was cut by 6 bases, the J end by 2 bases, with 16 bases between. Germline CDR1 reads KGHSH; CDR2 reads LQKENI. The CDR3 DNA is TGTGCCAGCTCTTCCTTTTCGTCACGGCAAGAGACCCAGTACTTC. It yields the protein CASSSFSSRQETQYF.

This clonotype was seen more than once but under ten times. The chain has TRBV20-1 and TRBJ2-2; D tentatively reads TRBD1 or TRBD2 (6 bases each). Trimming left V 3 bases short and J 3 bases short, with 8 bases between. Germline lookup yields CDR1 DFQATT and CDR2 SNEGSKA (reference sequence). The CDR3 runs 13 residues. The CDR3 protein is CSAREGDTGELFF. In DNA, the CDR3 is TGCAGTGCTAGGGAGGGGGACACCGGGGAGCTGTTTTTT.

The sample holds a few counts of this clonotype. The chain employs TRBV5-1 and TRBJ1-4; no reliable D call. Germline CDR1 SGHRS, CDR2 YFSETQ. V lost 0 bases and J 0 bases, leaving 9 bases between the germline ends. The CDR3 has 16 residues. The CDR3 nucleotides are TGCGCCAGCAGCTTGGGGCCCCTTGCAACTAATGAAAAACTGTTTTTT. Translation gives CASSLGPLATNEKLFF. Complete variable domain (other parts from reference TRBV5-1 and TRBJ1-4): KAGVTQTPRYLIKTRGQQVTLSCSPISGHRSVSWYQQTPGQGLQFLFEYFSETQRNKGNFPGRFSGRQFSNSRSEMNVSTLELGDSALYLCASSLGPLATNEKLFFGSGTQLSVL.

This clonotype came up a few times. This chain uses TRBV12-3 or TRBV12-4 with TRBJ2-3; D is tentatively TRBD1 or TRBD2 (6 bases each). V lost 6 bases and J lost 1, with 17 bases in between. This CDR3 has 16 residues. Written as DNA, the CDR3 is TGTGCCAGCAGGCCCGTGAGGGGGGAAGGCACAGATACGCAGTATTTT. Translation gives CASRPVRGEGTDTQYF.